What follows are 26 T cell receptor beta chains derived from one specimen sequenced in a study of OX40 agonist ivuxolimab in advanced cancers. The protocol was immunoSEQ multiplex PCR, while the TCRdb copy is restricted to in-frame clones and leaves out a portion. Of 55,000 to 70,000 clones listed, 75% to 90% were seen once; the top ten hold approximately 3.5%. Here the sequenced sample was CD4+ or CD8+ T cells sorted from blood, taken in a trial of the OX40 agonist ivuxolimab. These receptors were taken from an adult with an advanced solid tumor such as melanoma, head and neck, liver or kidney cancer.

This chain links TRBV5-4 with TRBJ2-3; either TRBD1 or TRBD2 may supply D (6 bases each). Per germline, CDR1 SGHNT and CDR2 YYREEE (reference sequence). The CDR3 sequence is 15 residues long. V lost 4 bases and J 0 bases, leaving 12 bases between the germline ends. For the CDR3, the DNA is TGTGCCAGCAGCCCCACAGGGACTAGCACAGATACGCAGTATTTT. This encodes CASSPTGTSTDTQYF.

This clone was detected once. This chain links TRBV5-1 with TRBJ1-1; a possible D gene is TRBD1 (6 bases). The V end lost 0 bases, the J end lost 1 base, and 16 bases lay between the germline ends. Germline CDR1 and CDR2: SGHRS and YFSETQ. CDR3 length: 17 residues. The CDR3 loop is CASSLDLPTGTNTEAFF. DNA for the CDR3: TGCGCCAGCAGCTTGGACCTACCTACAGGGACGAACACTGAAGCTTTCTTT.

The genes are TRBV4-2 and TRBJ2-1; no definite D call. The CDR3 sequence is 12 residues long. CDR1 is LGHNA, CDR2 YNFKEQ, per germline. V lost 1 base and J 12 bases, leaving 10 bases between the germline ends. The DNA for the CDR3 is TGTGCCAGCAGCCAAGGTGCAAGGCGGCAGTTCTTC. Encoded protein: CASSQGARRQFF.

This sequence joins TRBV7-6 and TRBJ1-5; D is unresolved. The V end was cut by 2 bases, the J end by 9 bases, with 14 bases between. Per the germline V gene, CDR1 is SGHVS and CDR2 is FNYEAQ. This CDR3 spans 14 amino acids. DNA of the CDR3: TGTGCCAGCAGCTTAAATCCTTTATCCACGCCCCAGCATTTT. Amino acid sequence: CASSLNPLSTPQHF. The full variable domain, completed using reference TRBV7-6 and TRBJ1-5, is GAGVSQSPRYKVTKRGQDVALRCDPISGHVSLYWYRQALGQGPEFLTYFNYEAQQDKSGLPNDRFSAERPEGSISTLTIQRTEQRDSAMYRCASSLNPLSTPQHFGDGTRLSIL.

This clone was picked up one time. This sequence joins TRBV28 and TRBJ2-7; 10 nucleotides agree with TRBD1. CDR1 and CDR2 (germline): MDHEN, SYDVKM. This CDR3 is 15 amino acids long. The V segment lost 7 bases and the J segment 4 bases; nucleotides outside the gene matches: 10. CDR3 nucleotides: TGTGCCAGCACCCCCGCGGGACAGGGGTTTTACGAGCAGTACTTC. This sequence encodes CASTPAGQGFYEQYF.

This chain uses TRBV27 with TRBJ1-6; 9 bases match TRBD1. V trimming: 6 bases; J trimming: 7 bases; junction bases outside the gene matches: 13. CDR3 length: 17 residues. Per germline, CDR1 MNHEY and CDR2 SMNVEV (reference sequence). The CDR3 coding sequence is TGTGCCAGCAGACATAGACAGGGGGTTGTTGGGAATTCACCCCTCCACTTT. It specifies CASRHRQGVVGNSPLHF.

The genes are TRBV4-3 and TRBJ1-2, with D uncertain. CDR1 is LGHNA and CDR2 is YSLEER in the germline V gene. CDR3 size: 16 residues. The V and J ends lost 1 base and 0 bases respectively, with 12 bases between them. CDR3 coding DNA: TGCGCCAGCAGCCAAGGGAGGGTTAGCGCTAACTATGGCTACACCTTC. As protein: CASSQGRVSANYGYTF.

The V and J genes are TRBV29-1 and TRBJ1-4; maybe TRBD1 (5 bases). Germline loops: CDR1 SQVTM, CDR2 ANQGSEA. This CDR3 contains 13 residues. V was cut by 4 bases and J by 7 bases, with 13 bases left in between. The CDR3 bases are TGCAGCGTTGGGGGCAGCTTAGGTGAAAAACTGTTTTTT. Protein sequence: CSVGGSLGEKLFF.

CDR3 residues: CASSTQGYGYTF. As DNA, the CDR3 is TGTGCCAGCAGCACTCAGGGCTATGGCTACACCTTC. The chain combines TRBV7-9 with TRBJ1-2, with D maybe TRBD1 (5 bases). Germline CDR1 SEHNR, CDR2 FQNEAQ (reference sequence). V was shortened by 5 bases and J by 4 bases, with 8 bases between the two germline ends. The CDR3 has 12 residues.

This chain links TRBV5-1 with TRBJ1-1; D is unclear. The ends were cut back, 0 bases at V and 4 bases at J, with 7 bases in the middle. The CDR3 is made up of 13 amino acids. Germline V gives CDR1 SGHRS, CDR2 YFSETQ. In DNA form, the CDR3 reads TGCGCCAGCAGCTTGGGTGGCGCCACTGAAGCTTTCTTT. This gives the protein CASSLGGATEAFF.

This clone was picked up a small number of times. The chain uses TRBV7-3 and TRBJ1-6; D not resolved. Trimming removed 4 bases from V and 8 bases from J, with 9 bases in between. Germline lookup yields CDR1 SGHTA and CDR2 FQGTGA. The CDR3 extends over 13 amino acids. The CDR3 nucleotides read TGTGCCAGCAGCTACCACGCTGATTCACCCCTCCACTTT. Translated: CASSYHADSPLHF.

The J gene is TRBJ2-3, the V gene TRBV5-1, with TRBD1 matching 9 bases. In germline, CDR1 is SGHRS, CDR2 YFSETQ. The CDR3 is 15 amino acids. The ends lost 1 base at V and 4 bases at J; junction bases unmatched: 4. The CDR3: CASSLLGQGSDTQYF. Written as DNA, the CDR3 is TGCGCCAGCAGCTTGTTGGGACAGGGCTCAGATACGCAGTATTTT.

The chain links TRBV4-2 to TRBJ1-1; D is unresolved. Germline CDR1 is LGHNA and CDR2 is YNFKEQ. CDR3 size: 15 residues. V was clipped by 3 bases and J by 3 bases, with 14 bases between them. The CDR3 nucleotides read TGTGCCAGCAGCCAGCGCCGAGGGTCGGACACTGAAGCTTTCTTT. Translated, it gives CASSQRRGSDTEAFF.

This clone was recorded only once. The chain combines TRBV30 with TRBJ1-6; 9 bases align to TRBD1. J lost 9 bases, V lost 2 bases, and 8 bases had no gene match. This CDR3 region has 15 residues. Germline assignment: CDR1 GTSNPN and CDR2 SVGIG (reference sequence). CDR3 sequence: CAWSPLMGQGSPLHF. For the CDR3, the DNA is TGTGCCTGGAGTCCTCTTATGGGACAGGGTTCACCCCTCCACTTT.

This clone was recorded a few times. This sequence joins TRBV6-5 and TRBJ2-5; D might be TRBD1 (5 bases). The CDR3 sequence is 14 residues long. Germline loops: CDR1 MNHEY, CDR2 SVGAGI. The V and J ends lost 7 bases and 4 bases respectively, with 16 bases between them. The DNA of the CDR3 is TGTGCCAGCACCCAGGCTCTGGGGCTAGAGACCCAGTACTTC. Translation gives CASTQALGLETQYF.

As DNA, the CDR3 is TGTGCCAGCAGCCGAGAACGTCAGTTCAACTCCTACGAGCAGTACTTC. It codes for CASSRERQFNSYEQYF. The V and J genes are TRBV7-9 and TRBJ2-7; the D is unclear. Germline CDR1 reads SEHNR; CDR2 reads FQNEAQ (reference sequence). The CDR3 has 16 amino acids. V was trimmed by 5 bases and J by 0 bases, leaving 17 bases between them.

V usage is TRBV19 and J usage is TRBJ1-1; D is undetermined. V shed 3 bases and J shed 3 bases, with 8 bases lying between them. This CDR3 region has 13 residues. The germline V gene has CDR1 LNHDA and CDR2 SQIVND (reference sequence). The CDR3 region is CASSISSDTEAFF. The CDR3 bases are TGTGCCAGTAGTATTTCAAGCGACACTGAAGCTTTCTTT.

This clone was seen once. The J gene is TRBJ2-6, the V gene TRBV9; D uncertain. Germline V CDR1 and CDR2: SGDLS, YYNGEE. The CDR3 has 15 amino acids. V was clipped by 1 base and J by 0 bases, with 5 bases between them. CDR3 amino acids: CASSVTNSGANVLTF. Here the CDR3 DNA reads TGTGCCAGCAGCGTAACCAACTCTGGGGCCAACGTCCTGACTTTC. The variable domain in full, with the rest retrieved from reference TRBV9 and TRBJ2-6, is DSGVTQTPKHLITATGQRVTLRCSPRSGDLSVYWYQQSLDQGLQFLIQYYNGEERAKGNILERFSAQQFPDLHSELNLSSLELGDSALYFCASSVTNSGANVLTFGAGSRLTVL.

V is TRBV28 and J is TRBJ2-2; 9 bases fit TRBD1. Losses at the gene ends were 4 bases for V and 5 bases for J; bases not matched to a gene: 5. CDR3 length: 15 amino acids. Germline-derived CDR1 and CDR2 are MDHEN and SYDVKM. CDR3 residues: CASSSGQGVTGELFF. The CDR3 DNA follows: TGTGCCAGCAGTTCGGGACAGGGAGTAACCGGGGAGCTGTTTTTT. Supplemented by reference TRBV28 and TRBJ2-2, the full variable domain reads DVKVTQSSRYLVKRTGEKVFLECVQDMDHENMFWYRQDPGLGLRLIYFSYDVKMKEKGDIPEGYSVSREKKERFSLILESASTNQTSMYLCASSSGQGVTGELFFGEGSRLTVL.

The V and J genes are TRBV5-4 and TRBJ1-1; D unclear. The CDR3 totals 13 residues. Germline V gene sequence: CDR1 SGHNT, CDR2 YYREEE (reference sequence). Trimming pared 1 base from V and 0 bases from J, leaving 4 bases between. This CDR3 reads CASSLSLNTEAFF. The CDR3, as DNA: TGTGCCAGCAGCTTGTCCCTGAACACTGAAGCTTTCTTT.

The chain links TRBV9 to TRBJ2-3; 13 nucleotides align to TRBD2. With V trimmed by 4 bases and J by 5 bases, 13 bases remained unmatched. Germline V gene lookup returns CDR1 SGDLS and CDR2 YYNGEE. There are 18 residues in the CDR3. The CDR3 region has the DNA TGTGCCAGCAGCCGTACTAGCGGGGGGGCCAGACGTGGAGATACGCAGTATTTT. This sequence encodes CASSRTSGGARRGDTQYF.

V is TRBV10-3 and J is TRBJ2-5; D is perhaps TRBD1 (6 bases). V was cut by 5 bases and J by 4 bases, with 11 bases left in between. The CDR3 runs to 13 residues. Germline values: CDR1 ENHRY, CDR2 SYGVKD. The CDR3, as DNA: TGTGCCATCAGTACAGGGCTAGGAGAGACCCAGTACTTC. It translates to CAISTGLGETQYF.

The chain carries TRBV9 and TRBJ1-3; D uncertain. The CDR3 length is 13 residues. Per germline, CDR1 SGDLS and CDR2 YYNGEE. Trimming removed 1 base from V and 10 bases from J, with 12 bases in between. CDR3 residues: CASSVSVVGTIYF. CDR3 sequence (DNA): TGTGCCAGCAGCGTATCAGTGGTTGGGACCATATATTTT.

The rearrangement links TRBV6-4 to TRBJ1-5; D is possibly TRBD1 (6 bases). CDR1 is MRHNA and CDR2 is SNTAGT in the germline V gene. Between the trimmed V and J ends, which lost 4 bases and 0 bases, there was a span of 10 bases. The CDR3 has 15 amino acids. The CDR3 nucleotides read TGTGCCAGCAGTGGACAGGTTTATAGCAATCAGCCCCAGCATTTT. Amino acid sequence: CASSGQVYSNQPQHF.

J is TRBJ2-2 and V is TRBV6-6, with 10 nucleotides matching TRBD2. The CDR3 covers 15 residues. V was clipped by 5 bases and J by 0 bases; unmatched bases: 0. Germline V lookup: CDR1 MNHNY, CDR2 SVGAGI (reference sequence). The CDR3 DNA follows: TGTGCCAGCAGTAGCGGGGGGGCGAACACCGGGGAGCTGTTTTTT. Amino acid sequence: CASSSGGANTGELFF.

The genes are TRBV6-5 and TRBJ1-2; D not certain. The V gene's germline CDR1 is MNHEY and CDR2 SVGAGI. The CDR3 covers 12 residues. Trimming took off 7 bases at V and 2 bases at J, with 8 bases between the two ends. The CDR3 is CASMGLNYGYTF. The CDR3 nucleotides are TGTGCCAGCATGGGCCTAAACTATGGCTACACCTTC.